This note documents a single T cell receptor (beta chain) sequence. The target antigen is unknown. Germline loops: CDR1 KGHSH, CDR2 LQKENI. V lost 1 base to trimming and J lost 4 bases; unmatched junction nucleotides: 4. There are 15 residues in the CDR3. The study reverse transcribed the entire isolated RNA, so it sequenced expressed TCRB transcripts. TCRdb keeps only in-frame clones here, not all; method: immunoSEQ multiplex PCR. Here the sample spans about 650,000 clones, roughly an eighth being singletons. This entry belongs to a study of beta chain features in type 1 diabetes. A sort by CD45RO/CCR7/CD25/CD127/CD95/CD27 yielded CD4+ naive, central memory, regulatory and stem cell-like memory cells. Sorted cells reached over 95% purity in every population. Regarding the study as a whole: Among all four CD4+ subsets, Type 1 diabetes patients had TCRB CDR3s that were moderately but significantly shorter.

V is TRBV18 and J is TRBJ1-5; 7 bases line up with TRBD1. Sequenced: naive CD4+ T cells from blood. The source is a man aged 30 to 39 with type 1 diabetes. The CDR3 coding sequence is TGTGCCAGCTCACCACGTGAGACAGGGAATCAGCCCCAGCATTTT. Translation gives CASSPRETGNQPQHF.